This T cell receptor (beta chain) was sequenced for a study of T cells in tuberculosis (dated by TCRdb to the late 2010s). Regarding the research as a whole: To characterize T cells specific for the mycobacterial lipid antigen glucose monomycolate (GMM), the study used CD1B tetramers together with high-throughput TCR immunosequencing. With ten people per group, a South African clinical cohort compared IGRA-negative adolescents, IGRA-positive adolescents with latent tuberculosis, and adults with active tuberculosis. PBMC from active tuberculosis patients were archived either before standard anti-tuberculosis treatment began or within 7 days of the start of that treatment. The paper's findings and limits, for the study overall: Clinical samples were selected based on the availability of cryopreserved specimens, with adults included as active tuberculosis cases and adolescents included as controls. Shorter CDR3-alpha lengths in active tuberculosis patients partly drove the smaller NN-distances, and the TCR-beta difference was not statistically significant. Active tuberculosis TCR-alpha repertoires showed smaller mean NN-distances to GMM-specific TCRs than IGRA-negative controls, suggesting clonal expansion of these TCRs. An accuracy of about 90% (AUROC 0.75 to 0.9) was reached by a classifier using the diverse GMM-specific repertoire, compared with around 68% accuracy when GEM motif frequencies were used.

TCR libraries were generated with the immunoSEQ multiplex PCR assay, using TCR-beta and/or TCR-alpha/delta assays for each sample. The Illumina high-throughput platform was used to sequence the amplified TCR libraries. The published analysis was carried out like this. Clustering and dimensionality reduction were performed using pairwise TCRdist distances among GMM-specific receptors from ex vivo sorted or in vitro expanded T cells. Each clinical repertoire was scored by mean NN-distance, the average TCRdist to the nearest 10% of tetramer-positive reference sequences. GEM TCR motif frequency was calculated as the fraction of unique TCRs that matched known GEM sequences by V/J usage and CDR3 length. Active tuberculosis was classified by linear discriminant analysis with leave-one-out cross-validation, implemented in scikit-learn. TCRdb retrieved this table from immuneACCESS and kept in-frame rearrangements only. Not all clones are present; in checked studies, unresolved V genes account for under half, and no reason is known for the remainder. V and J calls and clone size are given by that table; D and trimming were obtained from the DNA. Within this sample are about 49,000 clones, with about 96% of them counted one time only. 1.1% to 1.5% of the sample is held by the ten biggest clonotypes.

This clone was found once. Its antigen is not yet known. Per-nucleotide qualities are absent, and no much larger clonotype sits a single base away. Trimmed from V: 6 bases; trimmed from J: 3 bases; junction bases lacking a gene match: 8. From cysteine to phenylalanine, the CDR3 is 14 amino acids long. Only the CDR3 portion is preserved as DNA: 42 bases, with reading frame beginning at the first base. The germline V gene provides CDR1 SQVTM and CDR2 ANQGSEA. According to the study, the label for this sample's time point signals: new active TB diagnosis, blood taken before or within 7 days of starting treatment. Active tuberculosis patients were HIV-seronegative South African adults aged 18 years or older with a new diagnosis. Active tuberculosis was confirmed by positive sputum smear microscopy and/or positive M. tuberculosis culture. Immunosequencing of unsorted cryopreserved PBMC covered, on average, about 93,000 T cells per clinical donor.

Here the chain combines TRBV29-1 and TRBJ2-1; 7 central nucleotides agree with TRBD2. This receptor was identified in an adult with tuberculosis. Sequences were derived from PBMCs, sampled at tuberculosis diagnosis. DNA sequence: TGCAGCGTAAGAGCGGGACCGTTCTACAATGAGCAGTTCTTC. Its translation is CSVRAGPFYNEQFF.